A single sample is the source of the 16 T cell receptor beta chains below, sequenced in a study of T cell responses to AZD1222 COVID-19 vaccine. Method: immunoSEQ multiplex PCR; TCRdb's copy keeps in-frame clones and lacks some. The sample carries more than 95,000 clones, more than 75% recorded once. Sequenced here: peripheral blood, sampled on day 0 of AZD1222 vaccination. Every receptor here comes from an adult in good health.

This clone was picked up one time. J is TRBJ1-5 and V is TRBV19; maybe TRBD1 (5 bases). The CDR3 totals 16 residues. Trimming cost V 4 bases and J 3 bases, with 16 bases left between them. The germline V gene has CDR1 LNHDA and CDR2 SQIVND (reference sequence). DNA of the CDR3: TGTGCCAGTAGTACCGACTGGGGACGGACCAATCAGCCCCAGCATTTT. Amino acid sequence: CASSTDWGRTNQPQHF.

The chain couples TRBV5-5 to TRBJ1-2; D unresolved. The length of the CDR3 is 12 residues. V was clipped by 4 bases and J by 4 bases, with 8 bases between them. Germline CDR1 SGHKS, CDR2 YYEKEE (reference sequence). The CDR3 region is CASSIYPYGYTF. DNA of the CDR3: TGTGCCAGCAGCATTTACCCCTATGGCTACACCTTC.

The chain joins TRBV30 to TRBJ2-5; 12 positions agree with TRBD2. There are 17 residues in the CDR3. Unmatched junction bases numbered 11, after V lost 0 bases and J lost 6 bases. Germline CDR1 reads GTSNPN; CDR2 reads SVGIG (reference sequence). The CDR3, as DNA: TGTGCCTGGAGTGTCCAGCTAGCGGGGGGGCTGAGAAAGACCCAGTACTTC. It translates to CAWSVQLAGGLRKTQYF.

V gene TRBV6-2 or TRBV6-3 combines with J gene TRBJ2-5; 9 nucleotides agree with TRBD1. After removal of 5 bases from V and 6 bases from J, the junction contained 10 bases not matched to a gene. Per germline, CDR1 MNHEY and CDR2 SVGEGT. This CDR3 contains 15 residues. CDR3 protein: CASSRTGGHWKTQYF. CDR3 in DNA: TGTGCCAGCAGTAGAACAGGGGGCCACTGGAAGACCCAGTACTTC.

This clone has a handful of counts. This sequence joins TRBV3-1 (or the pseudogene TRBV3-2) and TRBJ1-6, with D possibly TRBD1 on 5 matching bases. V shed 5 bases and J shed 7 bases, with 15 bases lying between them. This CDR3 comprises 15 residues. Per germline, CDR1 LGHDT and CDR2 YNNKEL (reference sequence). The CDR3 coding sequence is TGTGCCAGCAGCGAACAAGGGGTGTTAAATTCACCCCTCCACTTT. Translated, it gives CASSEQGVLNSPLHF.

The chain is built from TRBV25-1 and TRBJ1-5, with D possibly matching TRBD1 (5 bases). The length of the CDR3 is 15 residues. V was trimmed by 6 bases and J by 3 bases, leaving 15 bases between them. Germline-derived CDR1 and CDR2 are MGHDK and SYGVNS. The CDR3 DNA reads TGTGCCAGCAGCTCTGGGTCGGGGGACAATCAGCCCCAGCATTTT. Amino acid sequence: CASSSGSGDNQPQHF.

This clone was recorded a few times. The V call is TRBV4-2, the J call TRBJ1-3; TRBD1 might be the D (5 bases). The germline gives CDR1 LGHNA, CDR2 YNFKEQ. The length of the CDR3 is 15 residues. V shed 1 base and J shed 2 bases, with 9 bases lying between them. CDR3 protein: CASSQGGEAGNTIYF. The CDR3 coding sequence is TGTGCCAGCAGCCAAGGGGGGGAGGCTGGAAACACCATATATTTT.

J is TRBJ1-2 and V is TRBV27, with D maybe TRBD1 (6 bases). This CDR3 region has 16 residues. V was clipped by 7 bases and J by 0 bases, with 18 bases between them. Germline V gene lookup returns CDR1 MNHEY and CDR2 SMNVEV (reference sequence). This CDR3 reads CASNIKRQATNYGYTF. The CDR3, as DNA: TGTGCCAGCAACATAAAACGACAGGCAACTAACTATGGCTACACCTTC.

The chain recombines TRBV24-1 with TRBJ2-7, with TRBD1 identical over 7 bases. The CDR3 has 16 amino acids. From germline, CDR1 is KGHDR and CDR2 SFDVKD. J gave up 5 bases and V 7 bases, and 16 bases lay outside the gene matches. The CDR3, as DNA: TGTGCCACCAGCCCACGGGACAGCCTCGAAGCCCACGAGCAGTACTTC. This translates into CATSPRDSLEAHEQYF.

Here the CDR3 reads CASSTRTSGNNEQFF. Here the CDR3 DNA reads TGTGCCAGCAGCACGAGGACTAGCGGCAACAATGAGCAGTTCTTC. The chain couples TRBV3-1 (or the pseudogene TRBV3-2) to TRBJ2-1; 10 positions match TRBD2. Germline V lookup: CDR1 LGHDT, CDR2 YNNKEL (reference sequence). Losses at the gene ends were 5 bases for V and 5 bases for J; bases not matched to a gene: 6. The CDR3 length is 15 residues.

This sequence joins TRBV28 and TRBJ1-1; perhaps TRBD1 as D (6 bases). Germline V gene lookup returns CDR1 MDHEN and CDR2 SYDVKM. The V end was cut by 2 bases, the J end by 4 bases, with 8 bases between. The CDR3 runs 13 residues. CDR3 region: CASSLGGGTEAFF. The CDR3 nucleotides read TGTGCCAGCAGTTTAGGGGGCGGCACTGAAGCTTTCTTT.

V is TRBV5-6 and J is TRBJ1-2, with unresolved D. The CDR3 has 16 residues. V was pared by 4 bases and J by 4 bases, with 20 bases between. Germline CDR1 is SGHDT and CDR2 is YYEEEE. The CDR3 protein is CASSDKGRPRSYGYTF. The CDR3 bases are TGTGCCAGCAGCGACAAGGGAAGGCCACGCAGCTATGGCTACACCTTC.

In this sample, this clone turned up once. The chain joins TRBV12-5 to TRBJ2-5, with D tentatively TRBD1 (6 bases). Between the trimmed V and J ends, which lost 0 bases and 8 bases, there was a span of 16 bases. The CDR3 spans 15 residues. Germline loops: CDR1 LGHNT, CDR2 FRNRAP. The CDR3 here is CASGLVTGRWGTQYF. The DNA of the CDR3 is TGTGCTAGTGGTTTGGTAACAGGGAGATGGGGTACCCAGTACTTC.

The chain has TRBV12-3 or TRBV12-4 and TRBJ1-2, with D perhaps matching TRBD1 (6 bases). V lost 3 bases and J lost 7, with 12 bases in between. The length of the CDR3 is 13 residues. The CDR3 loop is CASSLAGESGYTF. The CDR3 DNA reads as TGTGCCAGCAGTTTGGCAGGGGAGAGTGGCTACACCTTC.

The CDR3 DNA follows: TGTGCCAGCTCAACAACAGGGGCTGTGAACACTGAAGCTTTCTTT. Translating gives CASSTTGAVNTEAFF. V and J are TRBV18 and TRBJ1-1; 7 nucleotides match TRBD1. The CDR3 is made up of 15 amino acids. From germline, CDR1 is KGHSH and CDR2 LQKENI. V shed 5 bases, J shed 0 bases, and the junction held 6 bases outside the gene matches.

The CDR3: CSVVDNWSYEQYF. The CDR3, as DNA: TGCAGCGTCGTTGACAATTGGAGCTACGAGCAGTACTTC. The rearrangement links TRBV29-1 to TRBJ2-7; D gene unclear. CDR3 length equals 13 residues. Trimming took off 6 bases at V and 3 bases at J, with 15 bases between the two ends. Germline CDR1 SQVTM, CDR2 ANQGSEA.